The 15 T cell receptor beta chains reported below all come from one sample, sequenced in a study of cytomegalovirus exposure and HLA in healthy donors. Both 60 Vbeta primers and 13 Jbeta primers went into the PCR. Profiled with immunoSEQ multiplex PCR; TCRdb holds only in-frame clones, not every one. This table lists about 200,000 clones. Sequencing used PBMCs. These receptors originate from a girl aged 2 to 9 in good health and CMV-seropositive.

This rearrangement joins TRBV10-1 to TRBJ2-7, with 13 bases lining up with TRBD2. This CDR3 is 15 amino acids long. With 4 bases clipped from V and 3 bases from J, the junction kept 3 bases outside the gene matches. CDR1 WNHNN and CDR2 SYGVQD come from the germline V gene (reference sequence). CDR3 residues: CASSAGLAGDYEQYF. The CDR3 DNA sequence: TGCGCCAGCAGTGCCGGACTAGCGGGAGACTACGAGCAGTACTTC.

This rearrangement joins TRBV7-2 to TRBJ2-7; D possibly corresponds to TRBD1 (6 bases). CDR1 is SGHTA, CDR2 FQGNSA, per germline. The V and J ends lost 5 bases and 3 bases respectively, with 20 bases between them. This CDR3 is 16 amino acids long. The CDR3 sequence: CASSPHSGARGYEQYF. CDR3 DNA: TGTGCCAGCAGCCCGCACTCAGGGGCCCGGGGCTACGAGCAGTACTTC. Looking up the rest from reference TRBV7-2 and TRBJ2-7 gives the full variable domain: GAGVSQSPSNKVTEKGKDVELRCDPISGHTALYWYRQSLGQGLEFLIYFQGNSAPDKSGLPSDRFSAERTGGSVSTLTIQRTQQEDSAVYLCASSPHSGARGYEQYFGPGTRLTVT.

This CDR3 is CASSFSGYGELFF. Here the CDR3 DNA reads TGCGCCAGCAGCTTTAGCGGCTACGGGGAGCTGTTTTTT. The V gene is TRBV5-1, the J gene TRBJ2-2; D perhaps matches TRBD2 (6 bases). Germline V gene sequence: CDR1 SGHRS, CDR2 YFSETQ. V dropped 2 bases and J dropped 7 bases, with 9 bases sitting between them. The CDR3 extends over 13 amino acids.

J is TRBJ2-5 and V is TRBV5-1, with 9 bases lining up with TRBD2. The J call may be in error: the DNA end matches TRBJ2-7 better. Germline loops: CDR1 SGHRS, CDR2 YFSETQ. This CDR3 contains 18 residues. CDR3 sequence (DNA): TGCGCCAGCAGCTTGGAGGGCGGACTAGCGCCTCCGACCTACGAGCAGTACTTC. As protein: CASSLEGGLAPPTYEQYF.

The chain is built from TRBV6-1 and TRBJ1-1; 8 nucleotides align to TRBD1. Germline V gene sequence: CDR1 MNHNS, CDR2 SASEGT. V lost 5 bases and J lost 4; bases outside the gene matches: 3. This CDR3 is 13 amino acids long. The CDR3 nucleotides are TGTGCCAGCAGTTTCCAGGGGGCCACTGAAGCTTTCTTT. It codes for CASSFQGATEAFF.

This sequence joins TRBV4-1 and TRBJ2-7; D not certain. The CDR3 is 16 amino acids. Germline V CDR1 and CDR2: MGHRA, YSYEKL. Deletions cut 4 bases from V and 5 bases from J, with 21 bases between. CDR3 residues: CASSLFFLLGSNEQYF. The CDR3 coding sequence is TGCGCCAGCAGCCTATTCTTCTTGCTAGGATCAAACGAGCAGTACTTC.

The V and J genes are TRBV28 and TRBJ1-1, with 7 positions matching TRBD1. Looked up from germline, CDR1 is MDHEN and CDR2 is SYDVKM. V lost 4 bases and J lost 4; bases outside the gene matches: 9. CDR3 length: 15 residues. CDR3 sequence: CASSYVSGGVTEAFF. The DNA for the CDR3 is TGTGCCAGCAGTTACGTCTCAGGGGGAGTCACTGAAGCTTTCTTT.

The chain links TRBV6-5 to TRBJ1-2, with D possibly being TRBD1 (5 bases). This CDR3 spans 10 amino acids. Per germline, CDR1 MNHEY and CDR2 SVGAGI. DNA of the CDR3: TGTGCAACCAGGGCCTATGGCTACACCTTC. This gives the protein CATRAYGYTF.

The chain recombines TRBV6-1 with TRBJ2-7; D unresolved. The CDR3 length is 13 residues. V was cut by 11 bases and J by 0 bases, with 14 bases left in between. Germline lookup yields CDR1 MNHNS and CDR2 SASEGT. The CDR3 DNA reads as TGTGCCTGCGCGGCGCAATCCTCCTACGAGCAGTACTTC. Translated: CACAAQSSYEQYF.

The gene calls are TRBV2 and TRBJ2-7; 7 nucleotides line up with TRBD2. J gave up 1 base and V 2 bases, and 8 bases lay outside the gene matches. This CDR3 region has 16 residues. In germline, CDR1 is SNHLY, CDR2 FYNNEI. The DNA for the CDR3 is TGTGCCAGCAGTGAATTGGGAACTAGCGAATCCTACGAGCAGTACTTC. Its translation: CASSELGTSESYEQYF. Combining the CDR3 with reference TRBV2 and TRBJ2-7 gives the whole variable domain EPEVTQTPSHQVTQMGQEVILRCVPISNHLYFYWYRQILGQKVEFLVSFYNNEISEKSEIFDDQFSVERPDGSNFTLKIRSTKLEDSAMYFCASSELGTSESYEQYFGPGTRLTVT.

The V and J genes are TRBV7-2 and TRBJ2-3; 9 bases fit TRBD2. Germline CDR1 and CDR2: SGHTA and FQGNSA. Trimming took 6 bases from V and 0 from J; bases not matched to a gene: 4. The CDR3 consists of 15 residues. The CDR3 DNA sequence: TGTGCCAGCAGATATGGACTAGCGAGCACAGATACGCAGTATTTT. Protein: CASRYGLASTDTQYF. The whole variable domain, filled in from reference TRBV7-2 and TRBJ2-3, reads GAGVSQSPSNKVTEKGKDVELRCDPISGHTALYWYRQSLGQGLEFLIYFQGNSAPDKSGLPSDRFSAERTGGSVSTLTIQRTQQEDSAVYLCASRYGLASTDTQYFGPGTRLTVL.

The chain couples TRBV30 to TRBJ1-1; D is unclear. This CDR3 contains 11 residues. The V and J ends lost 5 bases and 8 bases respectively, with 12 bases between them. The germline V gene has CDR1 GTSNPN and CDR2 SVGIG (reference sequence). This CDR3 is CAWLTGMEAFF. CDR3 nucleotides: TGTGCCTGGCTGACGGGGATGGAAGCTTTCTTT.

The rearrangement joins TRBV6-6 to TRBJ1-6, with D uncertain. This CDR3 is 15 amino acids long. Trimming cost V 0 bases and J 10 bases, with 13 bases left between them. Germline loops: CDR1 MNHNY, CDR2 SVGAGI (reference sequence). CDR3 bases: TGTGCCAGCAGTTACTCGTTTGACAAACCCTCACCCCTCCACTTT. This encodes CASSYSFDKPSPLHF.

CDR3 DNA sequence: TGTGCCAGTAGTACAACCGGGACAGGCAATCAGCCCCAGCATTTT. Translating it yields CASSTTGTGNQPQHF. The chain employs TRBV19 and TRBJ1-5, with 7 positions matching TRBD1. This CDR3 is 15 amino acids long. Trimming took 4 bases from V and 2 from J; bases not matched to a gene: 5. From germline, CDR1 is LNHDA and CDR2 SQIVND (reference sequence).

The chain joins TRBV7-2 to TRBJ2-5; a weak D match, TRBD1 (6 bases). The V gene lost 5 bases and the J gene lost 6 bases, with 16 bases spanning the gap. This CDR3 contains 14 residues. Germline V gene sequence: CDR1 SGHTA, CDR2 FQGNSA. In DNA form, the CDR3 reads TGTGCCAGCAGCATGACAGGTTCCGTAAAGACCCAGTACTTC. It encodes CASSMTGSVKTQYF.